This TCR beta chain derives from a study of radiation and T cells in renal cell carcinoma. Study-level results: From baseline, blood top tumor clonotypes peaked at 2 weeks post-radiation. Without pretreatment biopsies, baseline tumor clonotype presence was undetermined.

Specified time point: blood 4 weeks post-SBRT, at nephrectomy. As to treatment: 15 Gy SBRT to primary tumor, nephrectomy 4 weeks later. Nephrectomy followed 15 Gy stereotactic body radiation by 4 weeks. The patient's renal cell carcinoma had clear cell pathology. As concerns this clone: The antigen remains unidentified.

The table came from immunoSEQ multiplex PCR; TCRdb's copy has only in-frame clones and leaves some out. This sample has some 81,000 clones; about nine tenths occur once, and the top ten carry 5% to 7.5%. This CDR3 contains 12 residues. Germline V gene data show CDR1 as SGHAT and CDR2 as FQDESV (reference sequence). With 5 bases removed from V and 5 bases from J, the gap between germline ends came to 10 bases. This sample comprised blood, obtained from a patient whose treatment included radiotherapy and nephrectomy. The V call is TRBV11-1, the J call TRBJ2-7, with D perhaps matching TRBD2 (7 bases). The clonotype originates from an older woman with renal cell carcinoma. The CDR3: CASSGGGHEQYF. The CDR3 bases are TGTGCCAGCAGCGGCGGGGGCCACGAGCAGTACTTC.